These 2 T cell receptor beta chains were all obtained from the same sample, sequenced in a study of blood T cells in healthy people across ages. The authors ran a second PCR of about 6 to 11 cycles using a sample-barcoded 5' primer and a J-beta primer mix. A single record per CDR3 protein comes from TCRdb applying MiXCR to the 5' RACE reads. Of about 1.4 million distinct CDR3 sequences listed, approximately 59% were seen once; the top ten hold 6.5% to 8%. Input material: blood. The source is a man aged 18 to 30 in good health.

This clonotype occurred once. The V call is TRBV27, the J call TRBJ2-4, with 8 positions matching TRBD1. The J call may be incorrect, as the DNA end agrees better with TRBJ2-7. The CDR3 is 14 amino acids. Per germline, CDR1 MNHEY and CDR2 SMNVEV (reference sequence). CDR3: CASSFVRGPYEQYF. The CDR3 DNA is TGTGCCAGCAGTTTCGTCAGGGGGCCCTACGAGCAGTACTTC.

CDR3 amino acids: CSARGTTGTTEAFF. The DNA for the CDR3 is TGCAGTGCTAGGGGAACGACAGGGACCACTGAAGCTTTCTTT. The rearrangement links TRBV20-1 to TRBJ1-1; the match to TRBD1 covers 7 bases. Germline CDR1 DFQATT, CDR2 SNEGSKA (reference sequence). The ends lost 3 bases at V and 4 bases at J; junction bases unmatched: 8. The CDR3 loop spans 14 amino acids.